The sequence of this TCR beta chain was determined in a study of cytomegalovirus exposure and HLA in healthy donors. This clone was counted a few times. The study ran its PCR with 60 Vbeta and 13 Jbeta primers. Clones were sequenced by immunoSEQ multiplex PCR, and TCRdb holds only the in-frame ones, with some missing. The top ten hold approximately 5% of the sample, which has around 190,000 clones, 70% to 75% seen once. The V and J ends lost 0 bases and 8 bases, in that order; junction bases with no gene match: 4. Looked up from germline, CDR1 is SGHRS and CDR2 is YFSETQ. The CDR3 is 15 residues long.

Sequencing was carried out using PBMCs. This clonotype was sampled from a man younger than 40 in good health and CMV-seropositive. The rearrangement joins TRBV5-1 to TRBJ2-1; 11 bases map to TRBD2. The CDR3 region has the DNA TGCGCCAGCAGCTTGGGTAGCGGGGGGGCCCATGAGCAGTTCTTC. This sequence encodes CASSLGSGGAHEQFF.